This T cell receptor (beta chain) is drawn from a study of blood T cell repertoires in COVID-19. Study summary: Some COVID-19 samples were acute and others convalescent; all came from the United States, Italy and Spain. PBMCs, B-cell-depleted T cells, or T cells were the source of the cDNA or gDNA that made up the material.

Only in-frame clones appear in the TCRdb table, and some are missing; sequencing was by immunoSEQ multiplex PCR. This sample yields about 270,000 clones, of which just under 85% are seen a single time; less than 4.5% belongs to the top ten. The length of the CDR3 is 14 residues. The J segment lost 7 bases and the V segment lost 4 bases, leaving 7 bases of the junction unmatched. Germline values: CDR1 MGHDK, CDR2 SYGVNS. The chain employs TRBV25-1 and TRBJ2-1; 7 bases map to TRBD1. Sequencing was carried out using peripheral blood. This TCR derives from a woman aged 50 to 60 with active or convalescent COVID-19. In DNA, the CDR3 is TGTGCCAGCAGTGGCTTTTACAGGGGAAATGAGCAGTTCTTC. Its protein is CASSGFYRGNEQFF. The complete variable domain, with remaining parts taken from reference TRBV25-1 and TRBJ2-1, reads EADIYQTPRYLVIGTGKKITLECSQTMGHDKMYWYQQDPGMELHLIHYSYGVNSTEKGDLSSESTVSRIRTEHFPLTLESARPSHTSQYLCASSGFYRGNEQFFGPGTRLTVL.